This T cell receptor (beta chain) was captured by sequencing in a study of blood T cells in healthy people across ages. About the study: Template switching picked up about one barcoded beta molecule for each two T cells.

V shed 1 base, J shed 6 bases, and the junction held 11 bases outside the gene matches. The CDR3 loop spans 17 amino acids. Germline values: CDR1 MDHEN, CDR2 SYDVKM. With a J-beta primer mix and a sample-barcoded 5' primer, a second PCR ran roughly 6 to 11 cycles. Each single sample gave us at least 2.5 million CDR3-containing paired-end reads. From the 5' RACE reads, TCRdb called clonotypes with MiXCR, one entry per CDR3 protein. The sample records 1.5 million to 2 million distinct CDR3 sequences, about 39% being singletons. This clonotype appeared a few times. Its antigen is undetermined. Study conclusions and caveats: Per million T cells, the diversity of TCR beta decreased roughly linearly as age advanced.

The sequence derives from a human donor in good health. Sequencing was carried out using blood. V gene TRBV28 combines with J gene TRBJ2-3; 9 nucleotides agree with TRBD2. As DNA, the CDR3 is TGTGCCAGCAGTTTATTATCGGGCGGGGGGGCCTTGGATACGCAGTATTTT. Translating gives CASSLLSGGGALDTQYF.